The next 2 T cell receptor beta chains were all read from a single sample in a study of CD8+ T cells in alopecia areata. RNA was isolated and reverse transcribed to cDNA, the sequencing template. Assay used: immunoSEQ multiplex PCR; TCRdb lists only in-frame clones, some missing. In the table there are about 180,000 clones, 63% of which are singletons. The source was CD4+ T cells sorted from blood, collected at week 0. Source of these receptors: a human donor with alopecia areata.

This rearrangement joins TRBV18 to TRBJ2-7; 7 nucleotides line up with TRBD1. The CDR3 spans 16 residues. The germline V gene encodes CDR1 KGHSH and CDR2 LQKENI. Trimming removed 1 base from V and 7 bases from J; junction bases left unmatched: 13. CDR3 coding DNA: TGTGCCAGCTCACCACGATCCCGACAGGGCGTGTGGGAGCAGTACTTC. As protein: CASSPRSRQGVWEQYF.

This clone was observed a handful of times. V usage is TRBV30 and J usage is TRBJ1-4; D is ambiguous. V was pared by 3 bases and J by 4 bases, with 12 bases between. Per the germline V gene, CDR1 is GTSNPN and CDR2 is SVGIG (reference sequence). The CDR3 has 14 residues. The CDR3 loop reads CAWSPTDLNEKLFF. The CDR3 DNA reads as TGTGCCTGGAGCCCTACAGACCTTAATGAAAAACTGTTTTTT. Full variable domain (remainder filled in from reference TRBV30 and TRBJ1-4): SQTIHQWPATLVQPVGSPLSLECTVEGTSNPNLYWYRQAAGRGLQLLFYSVGIGQISSEVPQNLSASRPQDRQFILSSKKLLLSDSGFYLCAWSPTDLNEKLFFGSGTQLSVL.